The present entry profiles one TCR beta chain with its context. Its antigen remains unknown. V was clipped by 3 bases and J by 6 bases, with 8 bases between them. The CDR3 has 12 amino acids. Germline CDR1 SEHNR, CDR2 FQNEAQ (reference sequence). The PCR ran on 60 Vbeta and 13 Jbeta primers. Some clones are missing from TCRdb's copy, which holds only in-frame ones; the method was immunoSEQ multiplex PCR. The sample lists about 85,000 clones; nearly 80% were seen once. The data were obtained in a study of cytomegalovirus exposure and HLA in healthy donors. Study-wide results and caveats: Among the CMV-associated chains, a few were confirmed in vitro as specific for CMV antigens. Based on reports, TCR beta sequences accurately predicted HLA-A and HLA-B alleles for most subjects.

Sequenced material: PBMCs. This sequence originates from a woman aged 45 to 65 in good health and CMV-seropositive. This chain joins TRBV7-9 and TRBJ1-2, with D unresolved. CDR3 bases: TGTGCCAGCAGCTTCCTAGAGGATGGCTACACCTTC. This codes for CASSFLEDGYTF.